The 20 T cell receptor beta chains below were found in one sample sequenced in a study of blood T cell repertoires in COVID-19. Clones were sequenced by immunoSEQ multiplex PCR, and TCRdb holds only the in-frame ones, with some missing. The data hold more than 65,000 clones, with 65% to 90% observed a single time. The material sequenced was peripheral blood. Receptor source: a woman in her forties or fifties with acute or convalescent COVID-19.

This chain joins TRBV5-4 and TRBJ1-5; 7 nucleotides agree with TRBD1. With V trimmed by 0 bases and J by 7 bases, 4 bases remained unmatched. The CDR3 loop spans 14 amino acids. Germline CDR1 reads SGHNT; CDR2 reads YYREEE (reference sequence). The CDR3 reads CASSLGQGTQPQHF. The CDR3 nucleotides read TGTGCCAGCAGCTTGGGACAGGGTACCCAGCCCCAGCATTTT.

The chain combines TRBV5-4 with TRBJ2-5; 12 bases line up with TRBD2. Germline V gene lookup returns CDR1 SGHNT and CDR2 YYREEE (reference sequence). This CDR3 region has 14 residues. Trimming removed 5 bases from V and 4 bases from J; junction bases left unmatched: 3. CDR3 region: CASRLAGGIETQYF. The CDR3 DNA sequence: TGTGCCAGCAGGCTAGCGGGGGGGATAGAGACCCAGTACTTC.

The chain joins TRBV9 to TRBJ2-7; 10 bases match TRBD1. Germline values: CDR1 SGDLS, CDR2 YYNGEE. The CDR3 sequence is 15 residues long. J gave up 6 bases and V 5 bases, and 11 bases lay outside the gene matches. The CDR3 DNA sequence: TGTGCCAGCAGTATCACCGGGACAGGGGTGGGCGAGCAGTACTTC. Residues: CASSITGTGVGEQYF.

CDR3: CATSDSDNGQGGKFYEQYF. The CDR3, as DNA: TGTGCCACCAGTGACAGCGATAATGGACAGGGGGGCAAATTCTACGAGCAGTACTTC. The chain employs TRBV24-1 and TRBJ2-7; 10 bases line up with TRBD1. J gave up 3 bases and V 4 bases, and 17 bases lay outside the gene matches. The germline V gene has CDR1 KGHDR and CDR2 SFDVKD. The CDR3 totals 19 residues.

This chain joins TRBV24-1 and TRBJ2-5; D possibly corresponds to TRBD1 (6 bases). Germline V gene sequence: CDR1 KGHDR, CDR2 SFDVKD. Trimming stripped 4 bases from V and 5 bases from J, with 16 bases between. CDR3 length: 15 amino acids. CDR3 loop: CATSDRGQTRETQYF. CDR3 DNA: TGTGCCACCAGTGACCGAGGACAGACAAGGGAGACCCAGTACTTC.

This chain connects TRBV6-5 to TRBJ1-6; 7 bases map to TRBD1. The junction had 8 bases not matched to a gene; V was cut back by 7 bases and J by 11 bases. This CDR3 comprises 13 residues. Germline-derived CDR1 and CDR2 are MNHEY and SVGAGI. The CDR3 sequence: CASIWDSRAPLHF. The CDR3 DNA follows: TGTGCCAGCATTTGGGACAGCAGAGCACCCCTCCACTTT.

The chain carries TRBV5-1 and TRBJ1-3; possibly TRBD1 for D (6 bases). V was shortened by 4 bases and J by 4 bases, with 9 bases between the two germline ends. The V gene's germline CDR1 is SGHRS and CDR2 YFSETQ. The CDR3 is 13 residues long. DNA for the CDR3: TGCGCCAGCAGCCCACAGGGAGGAAACACCATATATTTT. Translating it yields CASSPQGGNTIYF.

The CDR3 region has the DNA TGTGCCAGCAGTCCCCAATCCTACGAGCAGTACTTC. This translates into CASSPQSYEQYF. The chain uses TRBV12-3 or TRBV12-4 and TRBJ2-7; D gene ambiguous. This CDR3 contains 12 residues. V lost 5 bases, J lost 1 base, and 6 bases lay in between.

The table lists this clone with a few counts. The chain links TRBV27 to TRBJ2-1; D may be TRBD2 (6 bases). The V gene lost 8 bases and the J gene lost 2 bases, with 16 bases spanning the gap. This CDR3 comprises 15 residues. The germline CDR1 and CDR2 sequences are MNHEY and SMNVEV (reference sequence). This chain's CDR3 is CASSDAGGTYNEQFF. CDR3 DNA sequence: TGTGCCAGCTCGGACGCCGGAGGGACCTACAATGAGCAGTTCTTC.

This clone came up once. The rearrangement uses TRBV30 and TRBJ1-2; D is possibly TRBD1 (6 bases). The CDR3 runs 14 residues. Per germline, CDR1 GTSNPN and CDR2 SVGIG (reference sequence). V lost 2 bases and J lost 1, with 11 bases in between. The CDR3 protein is CAWSHQGNNYGYTF. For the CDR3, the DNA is TGTGCCTGGAGTCATCAGGGGAATAACTATGGCTACACCTTC.

CDR3 nucleotides: TGCGCCAGCAGCCAAGATCCCCTAGGTGGACTAGCGGCGAGAGGGGAGCAGTACTTC. It encodes CASSQDPLGGLAARGEQYF. This chain joins TRBV4-3 and TRBJ2-7; TRBD2 aligns across 10 bases. This CDR3 has 19 residues. CDR1 and CDR2 (germline): LGHNA, YSLEER. J lost 7 bases, V lost 0 bases, and 18 bases had no gene match.

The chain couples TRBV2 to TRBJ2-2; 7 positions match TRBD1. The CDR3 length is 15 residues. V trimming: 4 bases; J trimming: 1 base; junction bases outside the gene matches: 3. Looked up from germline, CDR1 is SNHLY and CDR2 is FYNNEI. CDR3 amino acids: CASSGGTVNTGELFF. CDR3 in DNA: TGTGCCAGCAGTGGTGGGACAGTGAACACCGGGGAGCTGTTTTTT.

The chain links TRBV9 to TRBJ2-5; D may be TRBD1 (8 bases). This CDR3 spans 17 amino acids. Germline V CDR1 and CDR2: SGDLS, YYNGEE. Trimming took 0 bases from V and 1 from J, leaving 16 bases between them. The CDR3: CASSVDRGGQAQETQYF. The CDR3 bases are TGTGCCAGCAGCGTAGATAGGGGGGGACAGGCCCAAGAGACCCAGTACTTC.

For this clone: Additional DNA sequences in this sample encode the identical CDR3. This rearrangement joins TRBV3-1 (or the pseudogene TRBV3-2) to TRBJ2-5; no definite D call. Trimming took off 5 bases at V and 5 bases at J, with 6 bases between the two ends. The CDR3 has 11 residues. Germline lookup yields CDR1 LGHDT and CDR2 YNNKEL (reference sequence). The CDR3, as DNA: TGTGCCAGCAGCAGAGGTGAGACCCAGTACTTC. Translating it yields CASSRGETQYF.

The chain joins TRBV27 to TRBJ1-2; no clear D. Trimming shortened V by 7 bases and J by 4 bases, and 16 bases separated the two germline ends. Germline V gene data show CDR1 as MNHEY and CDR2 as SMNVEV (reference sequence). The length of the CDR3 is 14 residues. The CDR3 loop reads CASKLGTVGYGYTF. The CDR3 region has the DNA TGTGCCAGCAAGCTGGGCACCGTCGGCTATGGCTACACCTTC.

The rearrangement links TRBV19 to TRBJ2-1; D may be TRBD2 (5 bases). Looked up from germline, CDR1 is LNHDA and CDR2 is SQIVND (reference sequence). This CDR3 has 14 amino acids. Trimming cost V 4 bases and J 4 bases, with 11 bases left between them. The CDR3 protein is CASSKSGSYNEQFF. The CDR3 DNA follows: TGTGCCAGTAGTAAGAGCGGAAGTTACAATGAGCAGTTCTTC.

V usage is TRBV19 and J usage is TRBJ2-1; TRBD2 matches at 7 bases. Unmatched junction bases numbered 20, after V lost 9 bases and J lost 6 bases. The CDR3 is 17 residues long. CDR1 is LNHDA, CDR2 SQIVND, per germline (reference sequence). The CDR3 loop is CASKGLVGLRASNEQFF. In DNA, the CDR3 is TGTGCCAGCAAAGGACTAGTGGGACTTCGGGCCTCCAATGAGCAGTTCTTC.

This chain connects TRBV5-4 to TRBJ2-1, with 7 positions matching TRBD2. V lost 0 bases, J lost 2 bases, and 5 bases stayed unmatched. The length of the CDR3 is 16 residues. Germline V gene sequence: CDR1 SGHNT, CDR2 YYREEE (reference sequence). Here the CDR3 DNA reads TGTGCCAGCAGCTTGGATGCGGGAGAGCCCTACAATGAGCAGTTCTTC. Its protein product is CASSLDAGEPYNEQFF. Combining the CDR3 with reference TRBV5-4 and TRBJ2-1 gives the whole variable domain ETGVTQSPTHLIKTRGQQVTLRCSSQSGHNTVSWYQQALGQGPQFIFQYYREEENGRGNFPPRFSGLQFPNYSSELNVNALELDDSALYLCASSLDAGEPYNEQFFGPGTRLTVL.

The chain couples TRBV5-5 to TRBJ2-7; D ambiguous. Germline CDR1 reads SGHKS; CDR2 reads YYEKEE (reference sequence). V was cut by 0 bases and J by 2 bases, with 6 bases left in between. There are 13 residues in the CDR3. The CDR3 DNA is TGTGCCAGCAGCTTGGCCGCTACCTACGAGCAGTACTTC. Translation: CASSLAATYEQYF.

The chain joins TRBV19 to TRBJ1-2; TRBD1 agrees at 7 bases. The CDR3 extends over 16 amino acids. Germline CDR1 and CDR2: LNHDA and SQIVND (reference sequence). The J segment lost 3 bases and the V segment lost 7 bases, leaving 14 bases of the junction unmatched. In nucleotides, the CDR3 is TGTGCCAGTACCCCGAAAGGGGGCGAAGAATACTATGGCTACACCTTC. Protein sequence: CASTPKGGEEYYGYTF. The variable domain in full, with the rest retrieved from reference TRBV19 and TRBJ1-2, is DGGITQSPKYLFRKEGQNVTLSCEQNLNHDAMYWYRQDPGQGLRLIYYSQIVNDFQKGDIAEGYSVSREKKESFPLTVTSAQKNPTAFYLCASTPKGGEEYYGYTFGSGTRLTVV.